A single sample gave rise to the 10 T cell receptor beta chains below, sequenced in a study of T cell responses to AZD1222 COVID-19 vaccine. The protocol was immunoSEQ multiplex PCR, while the TCRdb copy is restricted to in-frame clones and leaves out a portion. The sample includes about 140,000 clones, about 90% of them seen just once. Sequences were derived from peripheral blood, sampled 28 days after the second dose of the MenACWY control vaccine. All receptors derive from an adult who received the MenACWY meningococcal vaccine as a control.

The chain uses TRBV28 and TRBJ1-2; 9 bases align to TRBD1. This CDR3 comprises 14 residues. V dropped 7 bases and J dropped 2; count of bases not matched to a gene: 5. Germline assignment: CDR1 MDHEN and CDR2 SYDVKM. CDR3 in DNA: TGTGCCAGCAAACCCGGGACAGGGAACTATGGCTACACCTTC. Its protein product is CASKPGTGNYGYTF.

V is TRBV28 and J is TRBJ1-5; 7 positions agree with TRBD1. This CDR3 has 18 residues. Germline trimming cut 1 base from V and 5 bases from J; bases unmatched to any gene: 14. Germline loops: CDR1 MDHEN, CDR2 SYDVKM. The CDR3 sequence is CASSLSLGGLSLDQPQHF. The CDR3 DNA is TGTGCCAGCAGTTTATCCCTAGGGGGCTTGTCCCTAGATCAGCCCCAGCATTTT. The full variable domain, completed using reference TRBV28 and TRBJ1-5, is DVKVTQSSRYLVKRTGEKVFLECVQDMDHENMFWYRQDPGLGLRLIYFSYDVKMKEKGDIPEGYSVSREKKERFSLILESASTNQTSMYLCASSLSLGGLSLDQPQHFGDGTRLSIL.

The gene calls are TRBV6-2 or TRBV6-3 and TRBJ1-5; 8 nucleotides agree with TRBD1. The CDR3 length is 15 residues. CDR1 is MNHEY, CDR2 SVGEGT, per germline. The V and J ends lost 0 bases and 7 bases, in that order; junction bases with no gene match: 5. The CDR3 DNA sequence: TGTGCCAGCAGTTACTCTGGACAGGGCGGCCAGCCCCAGCATTTT. This codes for CASSYSGQGGQPQHF.

This chain joins TRBV7-2 and TRBJ1-2, with D uncertain. The CDR3 spans 13 residues. Germline V lookup: CDR1 SGHTA, CDR2 FQGNSA. The V and J ends lost 6 bases and 2 bases respectively, with 10 bases between them. The CDR3 bases are TGTGCCAGCAGTCCAGACTGGAACTATGGCTACACCTTC. Its protein is CASSPDWNYGYTF.

The J gene is TRBJ2-6, the V gene TRBV4-3; TRBD2 matches at 10 bases. The CDR3 covers 21 residues. J gave up 0 bases and V 0 bases, and 11 bases lay outside the gene matches. The germline V gene encodes CDR1 LGHNA and CDR2 YSLEER. The CDR3 protein is CASSQDIGIAGGLSGANVLTF. The CDR3 DNA is TGCGCCAGCAGCCAAGATATTGGGATAGCGGGAGGCCTCTCTGGGGCCAACGTCCTGACTTTC.

The chain joins TRBV4-1 to TRBJ2-1; 13 bases align to TRBD2. The germline gives CDR1 MGHRA, CDR2 YSYEKL. The CDR3 has 16 amino acids. With 0 bases clipped from V and 10 bases from J, the junction kept 6 bases outside the gene matches. As DNA, the CDR3 is TGCGCCAGCAGCCAAGATAGGGGACTAGCGGGGAAGGAGCAGTTCTTC. Protein: CASSQDRGLAGKEQFF.

J is TRBJ2-2 and V is TRBV6-5; D unclear. Between the trimmed V and J ends, which lost 8 bases and 0 bases, there was a span of 13 bases. CDR1 and CDR2 from the germline V gene are MNHEY and SVGAGI. This CDR3 region has 15 residues. The CDR3 protein is CASGYLVPNTGELFF. Written as DNA, the CDR3 is TGTGCCAGCGGGTACCTAGTTCCGAACACCGGGGAGCTGTTTTTT.

This rearrangement joins TRBV29-1 to TRBJ2-7; D is tentatively TRBD1 or TRBD2 (5 bases each). The CDR3 has 13 residues. Deletions cut 6 bases from V and 3 bases from J, with 15 bases between. Per germline, CDR1 SQVTM and CDR2 ANQGSEA. CDR3 protein: CSVRGVGYYEQYF. CDR3 bases: TGCAGCGTGAGAGGGGTAGGGTACTACGAGCAGTACTTC.

Only one count was recorded for this clone. The chain employs TRBV2 and TRBJ1-5; tentative D call: TRBD1 (5 bases). V lost 3 bases and J lost 1, with 10 bases in between. The CDR3 contains 15 residues. Germline CDR1 and CDR2: SNHLY and FYNNEI. For the CDR3, the DNA is TGTGCCAGCAGTGACCGACAGAAAAGCAATCAGCCCCAGCATTTT. As protein: CASSDRQKSNQPQHF.

The genes are TRBV25-1 and TRBJ2-7; maybe TRBD1 (5 bases). The germline gives CDR1 MGHDK, CDR2 SYGVNS. CDR3 size: 13 residues. The V end lost 4 bases, the J end lost 3 bases, and 10 bases lay between the germline ends. For the CDR3, the DNA is TGTGCCAGCAGTGTTGACAGAAGCTACGAGCAGTACTTC. Protein product: CASSVDRSYEQYF.